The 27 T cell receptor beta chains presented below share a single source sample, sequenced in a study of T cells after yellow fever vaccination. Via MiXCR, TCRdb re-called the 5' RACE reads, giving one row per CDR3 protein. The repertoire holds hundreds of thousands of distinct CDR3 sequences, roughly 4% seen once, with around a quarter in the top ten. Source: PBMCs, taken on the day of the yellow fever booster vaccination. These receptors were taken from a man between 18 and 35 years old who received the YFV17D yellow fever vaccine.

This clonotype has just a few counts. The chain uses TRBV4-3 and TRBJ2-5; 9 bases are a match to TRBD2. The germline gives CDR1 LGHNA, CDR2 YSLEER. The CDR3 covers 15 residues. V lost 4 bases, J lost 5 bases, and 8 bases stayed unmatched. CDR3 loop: CASSRAGGGGETQYF. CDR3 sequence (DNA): TGCGCCAGCAGCCGAGCGGGGGGCGGAGGGGAGACCCAGTACTTC.

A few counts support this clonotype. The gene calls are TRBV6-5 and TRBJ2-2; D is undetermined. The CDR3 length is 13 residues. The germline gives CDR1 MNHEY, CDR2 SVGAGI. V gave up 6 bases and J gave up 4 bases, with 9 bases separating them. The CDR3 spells CASRYRPTGELFF. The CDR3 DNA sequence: TGTGCCAGCAGATACCGACCCACCGGGGAGCTGTTTTTT.

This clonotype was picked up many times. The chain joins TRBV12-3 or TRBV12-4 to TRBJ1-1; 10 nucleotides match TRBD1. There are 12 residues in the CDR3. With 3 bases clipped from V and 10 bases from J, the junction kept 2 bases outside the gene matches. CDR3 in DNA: TGTGCCAGCAGTTTTGGGACAGGGGTAGCTTTCTTT. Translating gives CASSFGTGVAFF.

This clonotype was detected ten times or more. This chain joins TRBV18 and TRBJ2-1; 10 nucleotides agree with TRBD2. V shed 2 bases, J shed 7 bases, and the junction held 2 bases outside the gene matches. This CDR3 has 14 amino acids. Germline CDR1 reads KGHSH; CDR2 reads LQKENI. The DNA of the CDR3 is TGTGCCAGCTCACCAAGACTAGCGGGTAATGAGCAGTTCTTC. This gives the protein CASSPRLAGNEQFF.

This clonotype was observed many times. CDR3 DNA sequence: TGTGCCAGCAGCGAAGCGGGACTAGCCCAACTCCATGAGCAGTTCTTC. The encoded protein is CASSEAGLAQLHEQFF. The chain carries TRBV7-8 and TRBJ2-1; TRBD2 aligns across 9 bases. Germline V gene lookup returns CDR1 SGHVS and CDR2 FQNEAQ. The CDR3 sequence is 16 residues long. V was clipped by 5 bases and J by 8 bases; unmatched bases: 13.

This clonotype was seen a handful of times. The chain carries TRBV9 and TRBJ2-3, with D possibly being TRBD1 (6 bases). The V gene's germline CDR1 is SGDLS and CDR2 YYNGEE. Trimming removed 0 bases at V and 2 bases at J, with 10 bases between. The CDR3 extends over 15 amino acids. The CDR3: CASSVGGPITDTQYF. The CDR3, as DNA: TGTGCCAGCAGCGTAGGGGGGCCCATCACAGATACGCAGTATTTT.

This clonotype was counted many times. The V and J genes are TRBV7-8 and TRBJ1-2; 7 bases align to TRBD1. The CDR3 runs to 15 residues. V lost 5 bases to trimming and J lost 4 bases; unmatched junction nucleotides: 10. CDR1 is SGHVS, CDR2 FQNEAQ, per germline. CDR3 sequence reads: CASSTSTGLFYGYTF. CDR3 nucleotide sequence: TGTGCCAGCAGCACGTCGACAGGGCTCTTCTATGGCTACACCTTC.

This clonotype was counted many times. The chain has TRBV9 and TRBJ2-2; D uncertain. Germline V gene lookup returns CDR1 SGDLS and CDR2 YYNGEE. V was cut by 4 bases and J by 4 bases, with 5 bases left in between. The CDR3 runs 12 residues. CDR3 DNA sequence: TGTGCCAGCAGCAAATTCACCGGGGAGCTGTTTTTT. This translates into CASSKFTGELFF.

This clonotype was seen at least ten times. In DNA form, the CDR3 reads TGTGCCAGCAGCCTGACCCGGGACTACCTTTACGATACGCAGTATTTT. Translating it yields CASSLTRDYLYDTQYF. V and J are TRBV5-5 and TRBJ2-3; 7 positions match TRBD2. V was clipped by 4 bases and J by 6 bases; unmatched bases: 14. This CDR3 has 16 residues. The germline V gene encodes CDR1 SGHKS and CDR2 YYEKEE (reference sequence).

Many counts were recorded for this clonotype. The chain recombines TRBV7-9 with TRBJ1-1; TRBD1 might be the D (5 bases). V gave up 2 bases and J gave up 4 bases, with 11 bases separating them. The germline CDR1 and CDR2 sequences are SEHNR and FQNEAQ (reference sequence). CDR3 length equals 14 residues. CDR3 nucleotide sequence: TGTGCCAGCAGCTTATCGTGGGGGGGCACTGAAGCTTTCTTT. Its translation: CASSLSWGGTEAFF.

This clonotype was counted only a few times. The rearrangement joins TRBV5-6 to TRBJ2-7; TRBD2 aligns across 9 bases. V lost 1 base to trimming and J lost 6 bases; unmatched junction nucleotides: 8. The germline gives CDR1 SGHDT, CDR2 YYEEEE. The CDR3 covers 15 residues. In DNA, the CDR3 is TGTGCCAGCAGCTTGCTGGCGGGGGGGCCATCCGAGCAGTACGTC. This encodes CASSLLAGGPSEQYV.

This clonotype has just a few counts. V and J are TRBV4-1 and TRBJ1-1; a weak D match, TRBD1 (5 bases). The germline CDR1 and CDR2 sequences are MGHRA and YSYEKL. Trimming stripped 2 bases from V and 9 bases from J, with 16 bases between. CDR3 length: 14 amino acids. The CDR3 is CASSQNFRGSQAFF. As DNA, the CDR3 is TGCGCCAGCAGCCAAAATTTTAGGGGTTCCCAAGCTTTCTTT.

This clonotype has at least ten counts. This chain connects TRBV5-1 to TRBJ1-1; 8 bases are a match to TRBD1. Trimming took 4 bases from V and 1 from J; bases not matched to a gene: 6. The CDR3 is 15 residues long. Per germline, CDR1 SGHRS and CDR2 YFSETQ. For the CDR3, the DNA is TGCGCCAGCAGCCTGGGGGACAGGAGGAACACTGAAGCTTTCTTT. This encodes CASSLGDRRNTEAFF.

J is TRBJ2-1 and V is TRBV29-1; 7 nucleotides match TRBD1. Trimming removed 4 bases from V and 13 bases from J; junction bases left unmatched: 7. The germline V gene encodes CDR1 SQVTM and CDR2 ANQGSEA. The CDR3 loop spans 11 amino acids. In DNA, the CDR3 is TGCAGCGTTGCCTGGACAGGCCGTCAGTTCTTC. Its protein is CSVAWTGRQFF.

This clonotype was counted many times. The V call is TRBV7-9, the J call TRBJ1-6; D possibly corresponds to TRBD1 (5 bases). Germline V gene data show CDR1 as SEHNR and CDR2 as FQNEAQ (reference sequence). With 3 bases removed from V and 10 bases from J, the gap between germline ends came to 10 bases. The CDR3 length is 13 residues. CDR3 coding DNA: TGTGCCAGCAGCTTCAAAGGGGAATCACCCCTCCACTTT. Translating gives CASSFKGESPLHF.

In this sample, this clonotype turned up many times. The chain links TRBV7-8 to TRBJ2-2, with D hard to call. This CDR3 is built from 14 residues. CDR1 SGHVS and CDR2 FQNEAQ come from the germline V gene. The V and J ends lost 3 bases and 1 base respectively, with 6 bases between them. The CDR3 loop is CASSFRVNTGELFF. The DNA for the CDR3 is TGTGCCAGCAGCTTTAGGGTGAACACCGGGGAGCTGTTTTTT.

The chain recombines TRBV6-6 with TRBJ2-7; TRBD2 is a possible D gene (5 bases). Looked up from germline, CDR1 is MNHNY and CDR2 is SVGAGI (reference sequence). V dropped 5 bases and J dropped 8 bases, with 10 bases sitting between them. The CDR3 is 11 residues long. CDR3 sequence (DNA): TGTGCCAGCAGTGACTACAACCAGCAGTACTTC. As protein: CASSDYNQQYF.

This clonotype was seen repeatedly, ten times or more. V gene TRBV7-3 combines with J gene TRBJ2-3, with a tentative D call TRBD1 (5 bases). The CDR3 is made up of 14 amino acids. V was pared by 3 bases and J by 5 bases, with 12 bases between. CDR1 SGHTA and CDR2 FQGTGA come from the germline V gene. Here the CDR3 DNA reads TGTGCCAGCAGCTTCCAGGGATATGGAGATACGCAGTATTTT. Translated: CASSFQGYGDTQYF. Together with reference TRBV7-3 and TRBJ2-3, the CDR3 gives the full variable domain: GAGVSQTPSNKVTEKGKYVELRCDPISGHTALYWYRQSLGQGPEFLIYFQGTGAADDSGLPNDRFFAVRPEGSVSTLKIQRTERGDSAVYLCASSFQGYGDTQYFGPGTRLTVL.

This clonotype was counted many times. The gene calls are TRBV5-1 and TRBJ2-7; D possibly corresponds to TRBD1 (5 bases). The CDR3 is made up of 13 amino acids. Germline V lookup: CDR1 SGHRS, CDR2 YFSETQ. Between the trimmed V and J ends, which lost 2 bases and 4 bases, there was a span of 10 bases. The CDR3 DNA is TGCGCCAGCAGCTTCGACAGCGATTACGAGCAGTACGTC. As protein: CASSFDSDYEQYV.

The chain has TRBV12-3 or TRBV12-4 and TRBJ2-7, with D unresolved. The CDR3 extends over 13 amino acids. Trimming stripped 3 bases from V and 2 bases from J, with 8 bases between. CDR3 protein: CASSLGIAYEQYV. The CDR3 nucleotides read TGTGCCAGCAGTTTGGGAATAGCCTACGAGCAGTACGTC.

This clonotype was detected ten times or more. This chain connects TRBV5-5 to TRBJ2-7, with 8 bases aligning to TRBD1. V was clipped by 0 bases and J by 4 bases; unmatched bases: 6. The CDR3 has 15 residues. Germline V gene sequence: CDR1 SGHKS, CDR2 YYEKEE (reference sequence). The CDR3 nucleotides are TGTGCCAGCAGCTTGGCAGGGGGCGCAGGGTACGAGCAGTACTTC. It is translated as CASSLAGGAGYEQYF.

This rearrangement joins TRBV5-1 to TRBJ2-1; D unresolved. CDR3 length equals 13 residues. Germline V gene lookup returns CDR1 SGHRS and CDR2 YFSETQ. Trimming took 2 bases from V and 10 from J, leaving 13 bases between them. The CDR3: CASSFALPGEQFF. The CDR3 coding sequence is TGCGCCAGCAGCTTCGCCCTCCCCGGAGAGCAGTTCTTC.

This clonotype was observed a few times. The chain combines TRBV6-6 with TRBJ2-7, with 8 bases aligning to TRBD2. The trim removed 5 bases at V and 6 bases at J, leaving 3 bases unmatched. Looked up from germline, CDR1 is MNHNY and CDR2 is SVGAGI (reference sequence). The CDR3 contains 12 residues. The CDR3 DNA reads TGTGCCAGCAGTCCGAGCGGGGGCGAGCAGTACGTC. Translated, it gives CASSPSGGEQYV.

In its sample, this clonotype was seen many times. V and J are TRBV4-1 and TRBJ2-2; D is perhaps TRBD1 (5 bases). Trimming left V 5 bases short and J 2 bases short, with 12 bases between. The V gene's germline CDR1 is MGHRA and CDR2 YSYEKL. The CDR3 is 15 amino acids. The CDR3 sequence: CASSVEWGNTGELFF. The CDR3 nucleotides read TGCGCCAGCAGCGTTGAGTGGGGCAACACCGGGGAGCTGTTTTTT.

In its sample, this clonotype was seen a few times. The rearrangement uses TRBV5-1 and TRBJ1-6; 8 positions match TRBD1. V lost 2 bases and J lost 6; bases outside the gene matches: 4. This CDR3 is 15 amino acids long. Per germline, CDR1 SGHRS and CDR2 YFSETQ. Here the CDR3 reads CASSLAGGVNSPLHF. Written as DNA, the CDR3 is TGCGCCAGCAGCTTAGCAGGGGGCGTTAATTCACCCCTCCACTTT.

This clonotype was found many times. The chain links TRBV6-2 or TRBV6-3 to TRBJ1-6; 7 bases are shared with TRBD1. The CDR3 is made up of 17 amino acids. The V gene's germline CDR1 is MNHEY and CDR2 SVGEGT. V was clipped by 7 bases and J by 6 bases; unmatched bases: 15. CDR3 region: CASTLEGAGTGNSPLHF. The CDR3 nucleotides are TGTGCCAGCACTCTGGAGGGGGCCGGGACGGGTAATTCACCCCTCCACTTT.

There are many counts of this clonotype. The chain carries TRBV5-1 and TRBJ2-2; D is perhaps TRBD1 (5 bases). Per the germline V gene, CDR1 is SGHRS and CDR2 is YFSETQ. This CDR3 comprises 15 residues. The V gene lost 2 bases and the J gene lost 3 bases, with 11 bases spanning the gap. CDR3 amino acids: CASSFRGADTGELFF. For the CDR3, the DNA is TGCGCCAGCAGCTTTAGGGGCGCGGACACCGGGGAGCTGTTTTTT.